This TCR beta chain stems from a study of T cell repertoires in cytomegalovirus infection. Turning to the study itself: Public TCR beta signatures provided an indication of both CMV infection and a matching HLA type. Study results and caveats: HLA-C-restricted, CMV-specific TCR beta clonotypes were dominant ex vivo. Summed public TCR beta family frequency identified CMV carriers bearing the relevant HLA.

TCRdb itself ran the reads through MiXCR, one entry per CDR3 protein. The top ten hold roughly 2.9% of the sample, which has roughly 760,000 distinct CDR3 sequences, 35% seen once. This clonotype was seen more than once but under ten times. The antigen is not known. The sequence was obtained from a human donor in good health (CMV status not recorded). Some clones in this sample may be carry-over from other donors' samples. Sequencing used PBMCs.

The CDR3 protein is CASSYVGRDEKLFF. The DNA for the CDR3 is TGTGCCAGCAGTTACGTGGGGAGGGATGAAAAACTGTTTTTT. This chain uses TRBV6-5 with TRBJ1-4, with D uncertain. Germline V gene lookup returns CDR1 MNHEY and CDR2 SVGAGI. The CDR3 runs to 14 residues. V was shortened by 2 bases and J by 6 bases, with 10 bases between the two germline ends.